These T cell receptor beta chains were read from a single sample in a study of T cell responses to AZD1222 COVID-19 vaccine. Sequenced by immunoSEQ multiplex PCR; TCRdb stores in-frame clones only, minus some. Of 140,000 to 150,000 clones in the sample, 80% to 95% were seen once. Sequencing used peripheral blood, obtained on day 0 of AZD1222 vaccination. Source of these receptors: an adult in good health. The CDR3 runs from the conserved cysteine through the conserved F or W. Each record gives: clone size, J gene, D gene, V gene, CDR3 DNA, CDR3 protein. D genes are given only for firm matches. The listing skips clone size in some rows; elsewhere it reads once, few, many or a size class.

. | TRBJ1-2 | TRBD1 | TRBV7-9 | TGTGCCAGCAGCTTATCGCGCAGGGGGTCGGGCGGCTACACCTTC | CASSLSRRGSGGYTF
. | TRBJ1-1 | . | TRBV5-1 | TGCGCCAGCAGCCGGAACATGAACACTGAAGCTTTCTTT | CASSRNMNTEAFF
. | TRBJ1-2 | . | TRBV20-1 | TGCAGTGCTAGTATTTCAGGGGCTAGCTATGGCTACACCTTC | CSASISGASYGYTF
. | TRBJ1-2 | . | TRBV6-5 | TGTGCCAGCAGACGGGACACTCAATATGGCTACACCTTC | CASRRDTQYGYTF
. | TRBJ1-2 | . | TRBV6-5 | TGTGCCGTTGGGGGCGCCTATGGCTACACCTTC | CAVGGAYGYTF
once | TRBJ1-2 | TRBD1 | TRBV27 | TGTGCCAGCAGTTCTATCTACAGGGGCGCTTTTAGGAATGGCTACACCTTC | CASSSIYRGAFRNGYTF
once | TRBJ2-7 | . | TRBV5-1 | TGCGCCAGCAGCTTGGAACCTACGGGGGAGCAGTACTTC | CASSLEPTGEQYF
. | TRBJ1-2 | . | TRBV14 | TGTGCCAGCAGCCAAGTACCTCGCGGGGGGCGGGGCTACACCTTC | CASSQVPRGGRGYTF
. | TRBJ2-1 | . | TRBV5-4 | TGTGCCAGCAGCTCCAAGGGGGGGCGTTCTTACAATGAGCAGTTCTTC | CASSSKGGRSYNEQFF
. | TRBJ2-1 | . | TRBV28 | TGTGCCAGCAGTCCATCCCACAATGAGCAGTTCTTC | CASSPSHNEQFF
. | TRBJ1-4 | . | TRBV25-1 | TGTGCCAGCAGTGATTCGTGGAGGGCTAATGAAAAACTGTTTTTT | CASSDSWRANEKLFF
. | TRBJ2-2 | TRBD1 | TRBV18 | TGTGCCAGCTCACCTACGGGACAGGGGTCAAACACCGGGGAGCTGTTTTTT | CASSPTGQGSNTGELFF
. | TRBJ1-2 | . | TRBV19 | TGTGCCAGTAGTATCCAGGTAGAGATAGGGGGCTACACCTTC | CASSIQVEIGGYTF
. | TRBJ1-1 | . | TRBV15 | TGTGCCACCAGCAGAGATTTCGGCAGTTCGAACACTGAAGCTTTCTTT | CATSRDFGSSNTEAFF
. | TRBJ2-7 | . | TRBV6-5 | TGTGCCAGCAGTCAGGGGAACAGGGCCTACGAGCAGTACTTC | CASSQGNRAYEQYF
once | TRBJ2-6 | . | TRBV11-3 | TGTGCCTCATCCCCCAACTCTGGGGCCAACGTCCTGACTTTC | CASSPNSGANVLTF
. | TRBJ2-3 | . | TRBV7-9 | TGTGCCAGCAGCGACGCGAGCGGTACAGATACGCAGTATTTT | CASSDASGTDTQYF
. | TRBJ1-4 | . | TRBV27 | TGTGCCAGCAGTTTATCGGGGGGAACTAATGAAAAACTGTTTTTT | CASSLSGGTNEKLFF
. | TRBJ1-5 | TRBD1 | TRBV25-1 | TGTGCCAGCAGTGAATCAGGGGGAAGCAATCAGCCCCAGCATTTT | CASSESGGSNQPQHF
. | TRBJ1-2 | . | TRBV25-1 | TGTGCCAGCACCCAGGGAGGGAGTCATGGCTACACCTTC | CASTQGGSHGYTF
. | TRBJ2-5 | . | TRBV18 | TGTGCCAGCTCAGAGAATAGAGAGACCCAGTACTTC | CASSENRETQYF
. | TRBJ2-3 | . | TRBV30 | TGTGCCTGGAGCCGCGGCGGTCCTAGCACAGATACGCAGTATTTT | CAWSRGGPSTDTQYF
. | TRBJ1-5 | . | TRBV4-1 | TGCGCCAGCAGCCAAGAACCAGGGGCCAATCAGCCCCAGCATTTT | CASSQEPGANQPQHF
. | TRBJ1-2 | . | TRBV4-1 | TGCGCCAGCAGCCCCTGGACCCGTGGCAGGAATTCTATGGGAGGCTACACCTTC | CASSPWTRGRNSMGGYTF
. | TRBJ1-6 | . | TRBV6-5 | TGTGCCAGCAGTTCCGACAGGCGCTCCTATAATTCACCCCTCCACTTT | CASSSDRRSYNSPLHF
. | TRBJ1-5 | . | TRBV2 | TGTGCCAGCAAGAGGTATGGCAATCAGCCCCAGCATTTT | CASKRYGNQPQHF
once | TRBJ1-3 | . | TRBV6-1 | TGTGCCAGCAGTGAAGTGGGTCAGAACTCTGGAAACACCATATATTTT | CASSEVGQNSGNTIYF